A single T cell receptor beta chain is shown here with its context. Trimming at V came to 2 bases and at J to 0 bases, leaving 6 bases not matched to a gene. The V gene's germline CDR1 is MNHEY and CDR2 SVGEGT. CDR3 length: 16 amino acids. The data stem from a study of identical twins. Via MiXCR, TCRdb re-called the 5' RACE reads, giving one row per CDR3 protein. Of about 730,000 distinct CDR3 sequences in the sample, 21% were seen once. This sample was also put to use in a study of T cells expressing NK-cell markers. From that paper: In roughly six donors, dominant NKG2C+ clonotypes were about 1.0-7.5% of CD8+ T cells.

This rearrangement joins TRBV6-2 or TRBV6-3 to TRBJ1-1, with 7 bases aligning to TRBD1. The sequencing sample was made of PBMCs. The receptor was derived from a young woman in good health. The CDR3 is CASSYPRQGLNTEAFF. The CDR3 DNA is TGTGCCAGCAGTTACCCCCGACAGGGCTTGAACACTGAAGCTTTCTTT.